The 10 T cell receptor beta chains below come from one sample, sequenced in a study of shared clonotypes between healthy human individuals. TCRdb keeps only in-frame clones here, not all; method: immunoSEQ multiplex PCR. The repertoire includes about 2 million clones, about 95% of them detected once, and more than 0.95% sits in the top ten. Positive CCR7 selection of CD45RO-negative cells yielded the naive CD8 cells, and terminally differentiated effector memory CD45RA+ cells were excluded. Sequencing input: naive CD8+ T cells sorted from blood. The receptors here all came from a young man in good health.

The genes are TRBV4-1 and TRBJ2-7, with 7 nucleotides matching TRBD1. Germline values: CDR1 MGHRA, CDR2 YSYEKL. The CDR3 consists of 15 residues. V trimming: 1 base; J trimming: 1 base; junction bases outside the gene matches: 4. CDR3 DNA: TGCGCCAGCAGCCAAGGGATGGGACAGTCCTACGAGCAGTACTTC. Translation gives CASSQGMGQSYEQYF.

This chain links TRBV5-1 with TRBJ2-7, with D tentatively TRBD2 (6 bases). This CDR3 contains 14 residues. The ends were cut back, 0 bases at V and 3 bases at J, with 10 bases in the middle. CDR1 is SGHRS and CDR2 is YFSETQ in the germline V gene. The CDR3 reads CASSLAWGDYEQYF. In DNA form, the CDR3 reads TGCGCCAGCAGCTTGGCTTGGGGGGACTACGAGCAGTACTTC.

The chain links TRBV7-8 to TRBJ2-5; 7 nucleotides line up with TRBD1. Per germline, CDR1 SGHVS and CDR2 FQNEAQ. CDR3 length equals 15 residues. V trimming: 1 base; J trimming: 4 bases; junction bases outside the gene matches: 6. DNA of the CDR3: TGTGCCAGCAGCTTAGATAGGGGGCTCGGAGAGACCCAGTACTTC. Protein product: CASSLDRGLGETQYF. Combining the CDR3 with reference TRBV7-8 and TRBJ2-5 gives the whole variable domain GAGVSQSPRYKVAKRGQDVALRCDPISGHVSLFWYQQALGQGPEFLTYFQNEAQLDKSGLPSDRFFAERPEGSVSTLKIQRTQQEDSAVYLCASSLDRGLGETQYFGPGTRLLVL.

This clone is a singleton in its sample. This rearrangement joins TRBV4-1 to TRBJ2-7; TRBD1 might be the D (5 bases). V was pared by 0 bases and J by 4 bases, with 16 bases between. CDR3 length equals 16 residues. Germline V lookup: CDR1 MGHRA, CDR2 YSYEKL. CDR3 region: CASSQDVGWGGYEQYF. In DNA form, the CDR3 reads TGCGCCAGCAGCCAAGATGTCGGGTGGGGCGGTTACGAGCAGTACTTC.

CDR3 region: CASSLSNQGNTEAFF. The CDR3 DNA follows: TGTGCCAGCAGTTTATCGAACCAGGGGAACACTGAAGCTTTCTTT. The chain uses TRBV27 and TRBJ1-1; tentatively, D is TRBD1 (5 bases). The CDR3 runs 15 residues. Looked up from germline, CDR1 is MNHEY and CDR2 is SMNVEV (reference sequence). V was shortened by 0 bases and J by 1 base, with 9 bases between the two germline ends.

The gene calls are TRBV15 and TRBJ2-7, with 8 bases lining up with TRBD1. V gave up 2 bases and J gave up 3 bases; unmatched junction bases: 3. CDR3 length: 14 amino acids. Germline CDR1 is LNHNV and CDR2 is YYDKDF (reference sequence). The DNA for the CDR3 is TGTGCCACCAGCAGACGGGGGACAGGCTACGAGCAGTACTTC. Translated, it gives CATSRRGTGYEQYF.

V gene TRBV2 combines with J gene TRBJ2-7; no firm D call. The V end lost 4 bases, the J end lost 4 bases, and 11 bases lay between the germline ends. This CDR3 comprises 13 residues. In germline, CDR1 is SNHLY, CDR2 FYNNEI. The CDR3 nucleotides are TGTGCCAGCAGTGTTGGGCAGATTTACGAGCAGTACTTC. Encoded protein: CASSVGQIYEQYF.

This rearrangement joins TRBV6-5 to TRBJ2-2, with 7 bases lining up with TRBD2. CDR3 length: 15 residues. Germline V gene data show CDR1 as MNHEY and CDR2 as SVGAGI. Trimming took 7 bases from V and 5 from J; bases not matched to a gene: 10. This CDR3 reads CASIPVGEGTGELFF. The CDR3 nucleotides read TGTGCCAGCATCCCAGTGGGGGAGGGTACCGGGGAGCTGTTTTTT.

The chain couples TRBV2 to TRBJ2-3; 8 bases fit TRBD2. There are 14 residues in the CDR3. The V and J ends lost 7 bases and 2 bases, in that order; junction bases with no gene match: 5. Germline V gives CDR1 SNHLY, CDR2 FYNNEI. CDR3: CASIGRETTDTQYF. CDR3 coding DNA: TGTGCCAGCATCGGGAGGGAGACCACAGATACGCAGTATTTT.

The chain links TRBV28 to TRBJ1-2; the match to TRBD1 covers 9 bases. The J segment lost 7 bases and the V segment lost 2 bases, leaving 2 bases of the junction unmatched. CDR3 length: 13 residues. CDR1 and CDR2 from the germline V gene are MDHEN and SYDVKM. CDR3 loop: CASSLMTGGGYTF. CDR3 DNA: TGTGCCAGCAGTTTAATGACAGGGGGTGGCTACACCTTC.